This TCR beta chain was documented in a study of shared clonotypes between healthy human individuals. This table comes from immunoSEQ multiplex PCR, and its TCRdb copy is limited to in-frame clones, with some not included. The sample records approximately 240,000 clones, approximately 65% being singletons. The germline V gene has CDR1 MNHEY and CDR2 SMNVEV (reference sequence). The V end lost 6 bases, the J end lost 2 bases, and 23 bases lay between the germline ends. This CDR3 is built from 18 residues. All donors were Caucasian adults living in Nashville, Tennessee. This clone was found once. The TCR originated in a man aged 25-45 years in good health. The sample was memory CD4+ T cells sorted from blood. The subset: CD45RA-negative fraction. This chain connects TRBV27 to TRBJ1-5; weak D call: TRBD1 (5 bases). CDR3 sequence reads: CASRTFGVQGVGNQPQHF. The CDR3 DNA reads as TGTGCCAGCAGAACTTTCGGGGTACAAGGGGTAGGCAATCAGCCCCAGCATTTT.